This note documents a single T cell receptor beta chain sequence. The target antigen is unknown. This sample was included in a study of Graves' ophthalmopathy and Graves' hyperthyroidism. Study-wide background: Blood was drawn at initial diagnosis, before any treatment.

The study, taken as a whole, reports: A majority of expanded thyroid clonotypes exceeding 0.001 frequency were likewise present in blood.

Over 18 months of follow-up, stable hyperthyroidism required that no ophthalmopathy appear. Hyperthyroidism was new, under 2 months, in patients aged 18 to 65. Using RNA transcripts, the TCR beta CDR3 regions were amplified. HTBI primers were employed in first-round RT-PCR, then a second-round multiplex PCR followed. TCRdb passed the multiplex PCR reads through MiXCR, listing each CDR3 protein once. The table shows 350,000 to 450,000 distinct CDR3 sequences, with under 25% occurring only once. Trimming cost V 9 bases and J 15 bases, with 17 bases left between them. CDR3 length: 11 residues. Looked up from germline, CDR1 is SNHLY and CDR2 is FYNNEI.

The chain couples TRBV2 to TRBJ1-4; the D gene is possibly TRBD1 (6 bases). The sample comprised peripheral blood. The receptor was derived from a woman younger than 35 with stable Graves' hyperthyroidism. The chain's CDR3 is CASRGGHLVFF. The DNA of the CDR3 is TGTGCCAGTAGAGGGGGACATCTTGTGTTTTTT. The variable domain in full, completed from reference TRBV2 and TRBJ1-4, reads EPEVTQTPSHQVTQMGQEVILRCVPISNHLYFYWYRQILGQKVEFLVSFYNNEISEKSEIFDDQFSVERPDGSNFTLKIRSTKLEDSAMYFCASRGGHLVFFGSGTQLSVL.